Listed here is a single T cell receptor beta chain. No antigen is known for it. This sample was taken from a study of cytomegalovirus exposure and HLA in healthy donors. Across the whole study: It was reported in a later analysis that the same platform had been used for the 120 validation repertoires as for the roughly 650 first-cohort repertoires.

Clones were read by immunoSEQ multiplex PCR, and TCRdb kept only the in-frame ones, dropping some. In the table there are some 260,000 clones, about 88% of which are singletons. Trimming removed 4 bases from V and 3 bases from J, with 17 bases in between. This CDR3 has 15 amino acids. The germline gives CDR1 SGHRS, CDR2 YFSETQ. General study results and limits: There were 150 to 200 TCR beta chains listed as cytomegalovirus-associated.

This clonotype was sampled from a young man in good health and CMV-seropositive. Material for sequencing was PBMCs. V usage is TRBV5-1 and J usage is TRBJ2-7, with a tentative D call TRBD1 (6 bases). The CDR3 DNA reads as TGCGCCAGCAGCCCGGATCGGGACATATACTACGAGCAGTACTTC. Its translation: CASSPDRDIYYEQYF.